This T cell receptor beta chain is drawn from a study of glioma-infiltrating T cells after dendritic cell vaccination. About the study: Samples are from glioblastoma patients in Phase I and II dendritic cell vaccine trials.

The CDR3 has 15 residues. CDR1 is KGHSH, CDR2 LQKENI, per germline. V was pared by 6 bases and J by 0 bases, with 12 bases between. TCRB CDR3 was amplified from 2 ug genomic DNA or less. Sequencing used immunoSEQ multiplex PCR; TCRdb keeps in-frame clones, though not all of them. Of under 100,000 clones listed, 70% to 80% are singletons. In regard to this clone: The antigen remains unidentified.

General study results and limits: Complete blood and tumor specimen sets were limited to few patients.

V gene TRBV18 combines with J gene TRBJ1-5; D is uncertain. The sequenced sample was blood, obtained before dendritic cell vaccination. This TCR came from a human donor with glioblastoma. The CDR3 nucleotides read TGTGCCAGCTCGTCCGGGATAGATAGCAATCAGCCCCAGCATTTT. Protein product: CASSSGIDSNQPQHF.